One sample yielded the 12 T cell receptor beta chains listed below, sequenced in a study of cytomegalovirus exposure and HLA in healthy donors (dated by TCRdb to the late 2010s). To prepare the library, the immunoSEQ multiplex PCR assay was applied. A mixture of 60 forward primers for TCR Vbeta segments and 13 reverse primers for TCR Jbeta segments was used in the multiplex PCR. TCRdb obtained this table from immuneACCESS and retained in-frame rearrangements with V and J assigned. These tables miss some clones; where compared with another copy, unresolved V genes account for less than half of the shortfall, and the remainder is unexplained. The sample yields about 55,000 clones; more than 65% were counted once. The ten largest make up about 37% of the sample. Sequenced material: PBMCs. The receptors here all came from a man aged 35 to 55 in good health and CMV-seropositive.

The chain combines TRBV7-2 with TRBJ2-1; 9 bases line up with TRBD1. This CDR3 has 15 amino acids. Per the germline V gene, CDR1 is SGHTA and CDR2 is FQGNSA. J gave up 9 bases and V 4 bases, and 10 bases lay outside the gene matches. CDR3 sequence: CASSWGTGSVGEQFF. CDR3 coding DNA: TGTGCCAGCAGCTGGGGGACAGGGTCGGTTGGTGAGCAGTTCTTC.

The CDR3: CASSFGQGGEKLFF. The CDR3 nucleotides read TGTGCCAGCAGCTTCGGGCAGGGTGGAGAAAAACTGTTTTTT. The chain joins TRBV7-6 to TRBJ1-4; the D gene is possibly TRBD1 (5 bases). Germline CDR1 reads SGHVS; CDR2 reads FNYEAQ. Trimming pared 3 bases from V and 8 bases from J, leaving 13 bases between. The CDR3 is 14 residues long. Full variable domain (missing parts from reference TRBV7-6 and TRBJ1-4): GAGVSQSPRYKVTKRGQDVALRCDPISGHVSLYWYRQALGQGPEFLTYFNYEAQQDKSGLPNDRFSAERPEGSISTLTIQRTEQRDSAMYRCASSFGQGGEKLFFGSGTQLSVL.

The chain recombines TRBV7-9 with TRBJ2-5, with 9 bases that match TRBD1. Germline CDR1 reads SEHNR; CDR2 reads FQNEAQ (reference sequence). V was pared by 2 bases and J by 5 bases, with 6 bases of the junction left unmatched. CDR3 size: 15 residues. For the CDR3, the DNA is TGTGCCAGCAGCTTACGGACAGGGGTTGGGGAGACCCAGTACTTC. This translates into CASSLRTGVGETQYF.

The V gene is TRBV5-4, the J gene TRBJ2-2, with 11 bases identical to TRBD2. Looked up from germline, CDR1 is SGHNT and CDR2 is YYREEE (reference sequence). CDR3 length: 15 residues. After removal of 4 bases from V and 3 bases from J, the junction contained 2 bases not matched to a gene. CDR3 sequence reads: CASSGTSGHTGELFF. The CDR3 DNA reads TGTGCCAGCAGCGGGACTAGCGGCCACACCGGGGAGCTGTTTTTT.

The chain's CDR3 is CASSLGTGGFNYGYTF. CDR3 nucleotide sequence: TGTGCCAGCAGCTTAGGCACAGGGGGCTTTAACTATGGCTACACCTTC. The V call is TRBV11-2, the J call TRBJ1-2; 9 bases are shared with TRBD1. The length of the CDR3 is 16 residues. Germline CDR1 and CDR2: SGHAT and FQNNGV. The ends lost 1 base at V and 1 base at J; junction bases unmatched: 4.

The gene calls are TRBV29-1 and TRBJ2-3, with D possibly being TRBD2 (5 bases). Germline V gives CDR1 SQVTM, CDR2 ANQGSEA. V was clipped by 8 bases and J by 5 bases, with 23 bases between them. This CDR3 region has 15 residues. In nucleotides, the CDR3 is TGCAGCCTTTCGGACTCGTCCAACCGAGGAGATACGCAGTATTTT. Translation: CSLSDSSNRGDTQYF.

The J gene is TRBJ2-2, the V gene TRBV29-1; 9 nucleotides agree with TRBD1. V was pared by 0 bases and J by 4 bases, with 6 bases of the junction left unmatched. CDR3 length: 16 residues. Germline values: CDR1 SQVTM, CDR2 ANQGSEA. This chain's CDR3 is CSVEDRQGGGTGELFF. The CDR3 DNA reads TGCAGCGTTGAAGACCGACAGGGGGGCGGCACCGGGGAGCTGTTTTTT.

This clone was found a few times. V gene TRBV6-5 combines with J gene TRBJ1-2; the D is unclear. Germline V lookup: CDR1 MNHEY, CDR2 SVGAGI. Trimming pared 6 bases from V and 4 bases from J, leaving 12 bases between. The CDR3 contains 13 residues. The CDR3 reads CASSSRLGYGYTF. As DNA, the CDR3 is TGTGCCAGCAGCTCTAGACTAGGCTATGGCTACACCTTC.

The J gene is TRBJ1-2, the V gene TRBV7-2, with D hard to call. Germline assignment: CDR1 SGHTA and CDR2 FQGNSA. CDR3 length: 14 amino acids. Trimming shortened V by 3 bases and J by 2 bases, and 10 bases separated the two germline ends. In DNA form, the CDR3 reads TGTGCCAGCAGCTTCCGGAGAGGAAACTATGGCTACACCTTC. It encodes CASSFRRGNYGYTF.

This chain joins TRBV29-1 and TRBJ1-1, with D perhaps TRBD1 (5 bases). The CDR3 has 13 residues. Trimming took 1 base from V and 1 from J, leaving 7 bases between them. CDR1 is SQVTM, CDR2 ANQGSEA, per germline. The CDR3 here is CSVEVGGNTEAFF. CDR3 in DNA: TGCAGCGTTGAAGTGGGGGGGAACACTGAAGCTTTCTTT.

The chain employs TRBV7-3 and TRBJ2-7, with D possibly TRBD1 on 5 matching bases. The V gene's germline CDR1 is SGHTA and CDR2 FQGTGA. V gave up 5 bases and J gave up 7 bases, with 15 bases separating them. The CDR3 has 13 amino acids. CDR3 residues: CASSPGHPGEQYF. The CDR3 nucleotides read TGTGCCAGCAGCCCCGGACACCCCGGGGAGCAGTACTTC.

This clone has only a few counts. The gene calls are TRBV2 and TRBJ2-5, with a tentative D call TRBD1 (5 bases). The CDR3 contains 15 residues. V was trimmed by 4 bases and J by 5 bases, leaving 17 bases between them. Germline lookup yields CDR1 SNHLY and CDR2 FYNNEI. In nucleotides, the CDR3 is TGTGCCAGCAGTGGAACCCTAAAGGGGCGGGAGACCCAGTACTTC. It translates to CASSGTLKGRETQYF.